One and the same sample provided the 2 T cell receptor beta chains below, sequenced in a study of beta chain features in type 1 diabetes. What was sequenced were expressed TCRB transcripts, since all of the isolated RNA had been reverse transcribed. Assay used: immunoSEQ multiplex PCR; TCRdb lists only in-frame clones, some missing. The sample records hundreds of thousands of clones, over 12% being singletons. The study, taken as a whole, reports: Among all four CD4+ subsets, Type 1 diabetes patients had TCRB CDR3s that were moderately but significantly shorter.

Their antigen targets remain unknown. Source material: naive CD4+ T cells from blood. These receptor sequences come from a man younger than 35 with type 1 diabetes.

This clone was counted a few times. This chain connects TRBV2 to TRBJ1-6; 10 bases line up with TRBD1. CDR3 length: 15 residues. The V gene's germline CDR1 is SNHLY and CDR2 FYNNEI. Trimming removed 7 bases from V and 7 bases from J; junction bases left unmatched: 7. CDR3 protein: CASNRDRGKNSPLHF. The CDR3 DNA follows: TGTGCCAGCAACCGGGACAGGGGAAAGAATTCACCCCTCCACTTT.

This clone showed up just a few times. The chain has TRBV9 and TRBJ2-7, with D tentatively TRBD2 (6 bases). Trimming left V 0 bases short and J 6 bases short, with 16 bases between. The CDR3 runs to 15 residues. Germline V CDR1 and CDR2: SGDLS, YYNGEE. For the CDR3, the DNA is TGTGCCAGCAGCGTAGAGCCTAGCGATATTAGCGAGCAGTACTTC. Translated, it gives CASSVEPSDISEQYF.